This T cell receptor (beta chain) was documented in a study of shared clonotypes between healthy human individuals. Notes on the study in general: Rarefaction analysis demonstrated incomplete sorted-subset sequencing notwithstanding large depth.

As to this clone: No antigen is known for it.

Methods used by the authors: As immunoSEQ supplied junction-only sequences (without quality scores), filtering differed. Sequenced by immunoSEQ multiplex PCR; TCRdb stores in-frame clones only, minus some. That table furnishes V, J and clone size, whereas the DNA furnished D and trimming. Found here are about 580,000 clones, nearly 98% of them singletons; the top ten hold less than 0.35%. Positively selected for CCR7, the CD45RO-negative cells used as naive CD8 cells excluded terminally differentiated effector memory CD45RA+ cells. Per germline, CDR1 MGHRA and CDR2 YSYEKL. CDR3 size: 18 residues. The J segment lost 4 bases and the V segment lost 1 base, leaving 13 bases of the junction unmatched.

Specimen: naive CD8+ T cells sorted from blood. The receptor comes from a man between 25 and 39 years old in good health. The chain combines TRBV4-1 with TRBJ2-5, with 9 bases identical to TRBD1. Here the CDR3 reads CASSQAYPGTGLGETQYF. The CDR3 coding sequence is TGCGCCAGCAGCCAAGCGTATCCCGGGACAGGGCTCGGAGAGACCCAGTACTTC.